This T cell receptor beta chain appears in the sequencing data of a study of response to subunit inactivated influenza vaccine. Study-level points and caveats: Each seasonal influenza vaccination recruits few new T cells, the authors suggested.

In regard to this clonotype: Antigen specificity is unknown.

TCRdb re-derived calls from the RT-PCR reads in MiXCR, one entry per CDR3 protein. Of some 500,000 distinct CDR3 sequences listed, 13% are singletons. With 0 bases removed from V and 6 bases from J, the gap between germline ends came to 17 bases. The CDR3 consists of 16 residues. CDR1 and CDR2 (germline): LGHNA, YNFKEQ. The rearrangement uses TRBV4-2 and TRBJ1-2; D unclear. Material: PBMCs from blood, obtained roughly 46 days after vaccination. The receptor was isolated from a man aged 50 to 60 who received an inactivated influenza vaccine. The CDR3 region has the DNA TGTGCCAGCAGCCAAGAGGAGCGAGGGAATTACGATGGCTACACCTTC. Protein: CASSQEERGNYDGYTF.